This T cell receptor beta chain emerged from a study of Ad26.COV2.S vaccination and SARS-CoV-2 variants. Data came from immunoSEQ multiplex PCR; TCRdb stores just in-frame clones and leaves some out. The table has approximately 450,000 clones, over 75% seen once. Treatment specified: 15 to 20 received Ad26.COV2.S at low or high dose, single or two shots; about 5 received placebo; per-sample allocation not given. Specimens were obtained on day 63 following the first vaccine or placebo injection. This adult donor, from Boston, was 18-55 years old. Germline V lookup: CDR1 PRHDT, CDR2 FYEKMQ (reference sequence). V trimming: 8 bases; J trimming: 8 bases; junction bases outside the gene matches: 20. This CDR3 is built from 18 residues.

The origin of this receptor is a person between 18 and 65 years old who received the Ad26.COV2.S COVID-19 vaccine or a placebo. The V call is TRBV13, the J call TRBJ2-1, with 11 bases that match TRBD2. This material consisted of peripheral blood, taken in a trial of Ad26.COV2.S vaccine versus placebo. CDR3 DNA: TGTGCCAGCGCCCAAGTAACCTTAGCGGGAGGGCCGGGGTATGAGCAGTTCTTC. It yields the protein CASAQVTLAGGPGYEQFF.